This T cell receptor (beta chain) derives from a study of cytomegalovirus exposure and HLA in healthy donors. Primers included in the PCR were 60 Vbeta and 13 Jbeta primers. The method was immunoSEQ multiplex PCR; TCRdb's version includes in-frame clones alone and lacks a portion of them. The profile shows 150,000 to 200,000 clones, around four fifths of them singletons. The germline CDR1 and CDR2 sequences are SNHLY and FYNNEI. The trim removed 5 bases at V and 1 base at J, leaving 12 bases unmatched. The CDR3 length is 18 residues. Each donor was healthy, and each was a bone marrow donor. The source material was PBMCs. The chain joins TRBV2 to TRBJ1-5, with 9 bases matching TRBD1. The TCR was taken from a young woman in good health and CMV-seropositive. The CDR3 nucleotides are TGTGCCAGCAGTCCCACAGGGGGCTCTCATCGGAGCAATCAGCCCCAGCATTTT. Translated: CASSPTGGSHRSNQPQHF.